This T cell receptor (beta chain) was found in a study of T-cell memory formation after mild COVID-19. Study summary: TCR clusters were mostly confined to one donor each.

The CDR3 contains 13 residues. V dropped 0 bases and J dropped 8 bases, with 10 bases sitting between them. Per germline, CDR1 MNHNS and CDR2 SASEGT. The sample holds a few counts of this clonotype. TCRdb passed the 5' RACE reads through MiXCR, listing each CDR3 protein once. In the table there are around 470,000 distinct CDR3 sequences, around 20% of which are singletons. This clonotype was sampled from an adult woman who had mild COVID-19 (a few samples of this study predate the infection). Cell type and time point are not known. V and J are TRBV6-1 and TRBJ1-1; D remains unclear. Sequenced sample: PBMCs or a T cell subset sorted from them (not recorded which). The CDR3 spells CASSEAGLREAFF. CDR3 sequence (DNA): TGTGCCAGCAGTGAAGCCGGCCTGAGGGAAGCTTTCTTT.